This record looks at one TCR beta chain sequence and its context. There is no known antigen for this receptor. Per-nucleotide qualities are absent, and no much larger clonotype sits a single base away. This sample's treatment or condition label indicates: live attenuated yellow fever vaccine strain. At each blood-draw timepoint, two biological replicates of bulk PBMCs were obtained. PBMCs were isolated from peripheral blood using a standard Ficoll-Paque protocol. RNA was extracted with TriZol from bulk PBMCs, CD4 and CD8 fractions, and dextramer-positive and dextramer-negative fractions. Including the terminal cysteine and phenylalanine, the CDR3 comprises 16 residues. The sequence is cut down to CDR3 DNA, 48 bases in frame from base 1. Via the germline V gene, CDR1 is KGHSH and CDR2 LQKENI. V and J are trimmed by 1 base and 6 bases, and the gene matches miss 5 bases of the junction. TCR cDNA was made using 5'RACE template switching, a step that added a universal primer site and unique molecular identifiers. Priming for cDNA synthesis came from both the TCR alpha and TCR beta constant segments. Libraries were amplified in two PCR steps, with sample barcodes and sequencing adapters added in the second step. Sequencing of libraries was done on Illumina HiSeq 2500 (2x100 bp) or NovaSeq (2x150 bp). In the original analysis: MIGEC handled demultiplexing of reads and collapsing into UMI consensus sequences, while MiXCR performed V(D)J alignment. Vaccine-responding clonotypes were defined with edgeR using replicate PBMC samples, requiring FDR below 0.01 and a log2 fold change above 5 up to day 15. Each bulk clonotype was labeled CD4 or CD8 based on which sequenced repertoire, CD4 or CD8, contained the clonotype at higher abundance. TCRdb reanalyzed the raw reads on its own, using fastp at Q25 for trimming and MiXCR for clone calling, and kept in-frame beta chains. CDR3 protein duplicates are merged, each entry listing the most common genes and DNA. V and J calls and clone size were set by TCRdb, not the authors. This sample lists 550,000 or so distinct CDR3 sequences; roughly 21% were detected once. The leading ten clones occupy 14% of the sample.

The data were taken from a study of T cells after yellow fever vaccination (dated by TCRdb to the late 2010s). At the level of the whole study: Libraries from fractions with low cell numbers were prepared with the SMART-Seq v4 Ultra Low Input RNA kit. To follow T-cell clones before and after both primary and booster YFV17D yellow fever vaccination, bulk TCR alpha and beta repertoires underwent longitudinal sequencing. Two healthy male donors, one aged 18 to 30 and one aged 30 to 40 years, made up the cohort. Blood samples were taken at several timepoints before and after primary and secondary immunization, and bulk PBMC replicates and cell subsets were isolated.

Study-level results and caveats: The secondary T-cell response was found to be weaker but faster than the primary response, with a peak reached on day 5 rather than on day 15. The study included only a couple of donors, which limits how far the findings can be generalized. A small fraction of clonotypes appeared in both the CD4 and CD8 compartments, likely as a result of convergent recombination. Most clones expanded after primary vaccination were re-detected after the booster (about 95% of CD4 and about nine tenths of CD8), suggesting broad memory maintenance. Computational filtering was needed because FACS-sorted repertoires could contain abundant contaminating clonotypes from the bulk population.

The receptor chain draws on TRBV18 and TRBJ2-1, with 11 bases matching TRBD2. Sequenced material: PBMCs, taken 15 days after the yellow fever booster vaccination. The receptor's source is a man aged 25-45 years who received the YFV17D yellow fever vaccine. The encoded CDR3 is CASSPLTSGRSNEQFF. The DNA sequence is given as TGTGCCAGCTCACCACTCACTAGCGGGAGAAGCAATGAGCAGTTCTTC.